This TCR beta chain comes out of a study of T cell responses to AZD1222 COVID-19 vaccine. General study results and limits: Reports indicate that nearly half of spike-specific TCRs are directed at unmutated variant regions. Donors, mostly white British, included more females; clonal diversity was possibly underestimated.

The CDR3 is 17 amino acids. CDR1 and CDR2 (germline): SGHTA, FQGNSA. V shed 5 bases, J shed 7 bases, and the junction held 15 bases outside the gene matches. Libraries were prepared by immunoSEQ multiplex PCR; TCRdb keeps only in-frame clonotypes and omits some of them. The sample includes 85,000 to 90,000 clones, approximately 89% of them seen just once. Worth noting for this clone: Its antigen remains unknown.

Sequencing used peripheral blood, obtained on day 0 of AZD1222 vaccination. This chain joins TRBV7-2 and TRBJ2-1; 9 bases line up with TRBD2. This clonotype was obtained from an adult in good health. In DNA, the CDR3 is TGTGCCAGCAGCCCGCCGGCGGGAGGGAGGGCAGGGAATGAGCAGTTCTTC. This codes for CASSPPAGGRAGNEQFF.